These 29 T cell receptor beta chains came from one sample sequenced in a study of cytomegalovirus exposure and HLA in healthy donors. Clones were read by immunoSEQ multiplex PCR, and TCRdb kept only the in-frame ones, dropping some. The sample lists some 320,000 clones; roughly 90% were seen once. The sample comprised PBMCs. Every receptor here comes from a woman aged 25 to 39 in good health and CMV-seropositive.

Points on this clone: Mismatch with germline at one junction end may stem from a read error. The chain joins TRBV29-1 to TRBJ2-2, with 7 bases lining up with TRBD2. The CDR3 covers 16 residues. Germline lookup yields CDR1 SQVTM and CDR2 ANQGSEA. CDR3 nucleotide sequence: TGCAGCGTCTCAACTGGGAGGGGCGCGAATACCGGGGAGCTGTTTTTT. It translates to CSVSTGRGANTGELFF.

Only a few counts were recorded for this clone. This chain connects TRBV5-1 to TRBJ1-2; D call uncertain. This CDR3 spans 12 amino acids. V was cut by 2 bases and J by 2 bases, with 4 bases left in between. Per the germline V gene, CDR1 is SGHRS and CDR2 is YFSETQ. The CDR3 is CASSFDNYGYTF. DNA for the CDR3: TGCGCCAGCAGCTTTGACAACTATGGCTACACCTTC.

The chain joins TRBV6-4 to TRBJ2-1, with 8 bases matching TRBD2. The V gene end was trimmed by 6 bases and the J gene end by 6 bases; junction bases not matched to a gene: 13. The germline gives CDR1 MRHNA, CDR2 SNTAGT. The CDR3 spans 16 residues. The CDR3 region has the DNA TGTGCCAGCAGCGAAATAGCAGCGGGAGTCAGCAATGAGCAGTTCTTC. This translates into CASSEIAAGVSNEQFF.

The chain links TRBV28 to TRBJ2-2; 7 nucleotides line up with TRBD1. CDR3 length equals 15 residues. V gave up 6 bases and J gave up 1 base; unmatched junction bases: 5. Germline V gives CDR1 MDHEN, CDR2 SYDVKM. CDR3 DNA sequence: TGTGCCAGCAGCAGACAGGGCCAGAACACCGGGGAGCTGTTTTTT. Translated: CASSRQGQNTGELFF.

The chain combines TRBV19 with TRBJ2-5, with TRBD1 identical over 8 bases. The CDR3 runs to 15 residues. Trimming cost V 7 bases and J 3 bases; bases outside gene matches: 10. CDR1 is LNHDA and CDR2 is SQIVND in the germline V gene (reference sequence). DNA for the CDR3: TGTGCCAGTACTCAGAGCAGGGGGCGAGAAGAGACCCAGTACTTC. Protein product: CASTQSRGREETQYF. Variable domain in full (rest from reference TRBV19 and TRBJ2-5): DGGITQSPKYLFRKEGQNVTLSCEQNLNHDAMYWYRQDPGQGLRLIYYSQIVNDFQKGDIAEGYSVSREKKESFPLTVTSAQKNPTAFYLCASTQSRGREETQYFGPGTRLLVL.

This chain joins TRBV19 and TRBJ2-1; TRBD2 aligns across 12 bases. J was trimmed by 2 bases and V by 3 bases; bases with no gene match: 11. CDR3 length: 19 residues. Germline V gene sequence: CDR1 LNHDA, CDR2 SQIVND (reference sequence). The CDR3 region has the DNA TGTGCCAGTAGTATGGCCCCCTCTAGCGGGGGGGGAACCTACAATGAGCAGTTCTTC. This sequence encodes CASSMAPSSGGGTYNEQFF.

The rearrangement joins TRBV7-9 to TRBJ2-1; unclear D gene. Trimming took off 5 bases at V and 5 bases at J, with 10 bases between the two ends. Germline V CDR1 and CDR2: SEHNR, FQNEAQ (reference sequence). This CDR3 has 13 amino acids. The CDR3 nucleotides read TGTGCCAGCAGCCTCCCTGTGAACAATGAGCAGTTCTTC. Its protein is CASSLPVNNEQFF.

Only a few counts were recorded for this clone. The V and J genes are TRBV2 and TRBJ2-2, with 8 bases matching TRBD1. Germline V gene sequence: CDR1 SNHLY, CDR2 FYNNEI. The V gene end was trimmed by 9 bases and the J gene end by 1 base; junction bases not matched to a gene: 7. The CDR3 covers 15 residues. The CDR3 DNA follows: TGTGCCAGAGCCCGGGACAGGCTGAACACCGGGGAGCTGTTTTTT. It codes for CARARDRLNTGELFF.

This chain joins TRBV7-8 and TRBJ2-7; 7 positions match TRBD2. Germline trimming cut 1 base from V and 3 bases from J; bases unmatched to any gene: 6. Germline V gene lookup returns CDR1 SGHVS and CDR2 FQNEAQ. There are 15 residues in the CDR3. CDR3 region: CASSLGWGGSYEQYF. The CDR3 coding sequence is TGTGCCAGCAGCTTAGGCTGGGGGGGTAGCTACGAGCAGTACTTC.

The chain combines TRBV18 with TRBJ2-7; D is unresolved. Trimming took off 2 bases at V and 0 bases at J, with 14 bases between the two ends. The CDR3 length is 16 residues. Germline V gene sequence: CDR1 KGHSH, CDR2 LQKENI. The CDR3 loop reads CASSPAQASSSYEQYF. CDR3 coding DNA: TGTGCCAGCTCACCAGCCCAGGCTTCGAGCTCCTACGAGCAGTACTTC.

V usage is TRBV13 and J usage is TRBJ1-1; TRBD1 matches 8 bases. The CDR3 is 16 amino acids. The V segment lost 6 bases and the J segment 1 base; nucleotides outside the gene matches: 10. Germline CDR1 and CDR2: PRHDT and FYEKMQ (reference sequence). The CDR3 loop reads CASRRRDRIGNTEAFF. CDR3 sequence (DNA): TGTGCCAGCAGACGCCGGGACAGGATTGGGAACACTGAAGCTTTCTTT. Full variable domain (remainder filled in from reference TRBV13 and TRBJ1-1): AAGVIQSPRHLIKEKRETATLKCYPIPRHDTVYWYQQGPGQDPQFLISFYEKMQSDKGSIPDRFSAQQFSDYHSELNMSSLELGDSALYFCASRRRDRIGNTEAFFGQGTRLTVV.

J is TRBJ2-5 and V is TRBV5-5, with D unresolved. V dropped 1 base and J dropped 1 base, with 8 bases sitting between them. This CDR3 has 14 amino acids. CDR1 SGHKS and CDR2 YYEKEE come from the germline V gene (reference sequence). CDR3 sequence: CASSLSHSQETQYF. The CDR3 DNA reads as TGTGCCAGCAGCTTGAGTCACAGCCAAGAGACCCAGTACTTC.

The rearrangement joins TRBV30 to TRBJ2-2; D gene unclear. Trimming took 0 bases from V and 2 from J, leaving 10 bases between them. CDR1 is GTSNPN and CDR2 is SVGIG in the germline V gene (reference sequence). The CDR3 consists of 15 residues. CDR3 sequence (DNA): TGTGCCTGGAGTGTAGTGGCTTTTAACACCGGGGAGCTGTTTTTT. Protein: CAWSVVAFNTGELFF.

This chain links TRBV5-6 with TRBJ1-2, with D perhaps matching TRBD1 (5 bases). CDR1 and CDR2 (germline): SGHDT, YYEEEE. The CDR3 extends over 13 amino acids. Trimming removed 4 bases from V and 8 bases from J, with 15 bases in between. The CDR3 nucleotides are TGTGCCAGCAGCACGGACATTTTCGCCGGCTACACCTTC. Amino acids: CASSTDIFAGYTF.

The table lists this clone with a count of one. The chain carries TRBV7-9 and TRBJ1-1; the D is unclear. V was clipped by 5 bases and J by 7 bases, with 14 bases between them. In germline, CDR1 is SEHNR, CDR2 FQNEAQ (reference sequence). There are 13 residues in the CDR3. The CDR3 DNA sequence: TGTGCCAGCAGCCGAGGACCTTCGGATGAAGCTTTCTTT. Its translation is CASSRGPSDEAFF.

To note about this clone: Other DNA variants within this sample encode the same CDR3. The chain couples TRBV5-1 to TRBJ2-1; 9 bases are a match to TRBD2. V trimming: 0 bases; J trimming: 1 base; junction bases outside the gene matches: 2. The CDR3 covers 16 residues. Germline V lookup: CDR1 SGHRS, CDR2 YFSETQ. The CDR3 region is CASSLATSGSYNEQFF. The CDR3 bases are TGCGCCAGCAGCTTGGCAACTAGCGGGTCCTACAATGAGCAGTTCTTC.

The chain is built from TRBV7-2 and TRBJ2-1, with 7 bases that match TRBD1. V shed 5 bases and J 2 bases; nucleotides not matched to a gene: 6. There are 15 residues in the CDR3. Germline loops: CDR1 SGHTA, CDR2 FQGNSA. CDR3 sequence: CASSIRTGTYNEQFF. The CDR3 region has the DNA TGTGCCAGCAGCATACGGACAGGAACCTACAATGAGCAGTTCTTC. The variable domain in full, completed from reference TRBV7-2 and TRBJ2-1, reads GAGVSQSPSNKVTEKGKDVELRCDPISGHTALYWYRQSLGQGLEFLIYFQGNSAPDKSGLPSDRFSAERTGGSVSTLTIQRTQQEDSAVYLCASSIRTGTYNEQFFGPGTRLTVL.

Comments on this clone: Other DNA sequences in this sample translate to the same CDR3. The genes are TRBV7-8 and TRBJ1-5; 8 bases agree with TRBD1. Germline V CDR1 and CDR2: SGHVS, FQNEAQ. The CDR3 covers 14 residues. After removal of 4 bases from V and 6 bases from J, the junction contained 5 bases not matched to a gene. The CDR3 DNA follows: TGTGCCAGCAGCTCCGACAGGGGTGGTCAGCCCCAGCATTTT. This translates into CASSSDRGGQPQHF.

V is TRBV27 and J is TRBJ2-1, with D possibly TRBD1 on 5 matching bases. Germline V CDR1 and CDR2: MNHEY, SMNVEV (reference sequence). CDR3 length: 16 amino acids. Trimming took 6 bases from V and 0 from J, leaving 15 bases between them. Here the CDR3 DNA reads TGTGCCAGCAGCCCTCACAGGAGCAGCTCCTACAATGAGCAGTTCTTC. This codes for CASSPHRSSSYNEQFF.

The V and J genes are TRBV13 and TRBJ2-5; D gene unclear. Trimming removed 5 bases from V and 3 bases from J, with 13 bases in between. The CDR3 spans 14 residues. Germline V CDR1 and CDR2: PRHDT, FYEKMQ (reference sequence). The CDR3 DNA reads TGTGCCAGCAGCCCCGTGGGTGGGGAAGAGACCCAGTACTTC. Encoded protein: CASSPVGGEETQYF.

This clone was found a few times. The chain links TRBV29-1 to TRBJ2-1, with D possibly matching TRBD1 (6 bases). Trimming pared 7 bases from V and 10 bases from J, leaving 11 bases between. The CDR3 runs to 10 residues. The germline V gene has CDR1 SQVTM and CDR2 ANQGSEA. CDR3 in DNA: TGCAGCGCCGACGGACAGGAGCAGTTCTTC. Translated: CSADGQEQFF.

This clone was detected only a few times. As DNA, the CDR3 is TGTGCCAGCAGCTACGGACAGGGTGGTTATGGCTACACCTTC. It specifies CASSYGQGGYGYTF. The chain combines TRBV11-3 with TRBJ1-2; 8 bases line up with TRBD1. This CDR3 is built from 14 residues. Germline CDR1 SGHNT, CDR2 YENEEA. The junction had 6 bases not matched to a gene; V was cut back by 4 bases and J by 5 bases. Together with reference TRBV11-3 and TRBJ1-2, the CDR3 gives the full variable domain: EAGVVQSPRYKIIEKKQPVAFWCNPISGHNTLYWYLQNLGQGPELLIRYENEEAVDDSQLPKDRFSAERLKGVDSTLKIQPAELGDSAVYLCASSYGQGGYGYTFGSGTRLTVV.

CDR3 loop: CASSPLETTGELFF. In DNA form, the CDR3 reads TGCGCCAGCAGCCCCCTGGAAACTACCGGGGAGCTGTTTTTT. This chain connects TRBV4-3 to TRBJ2-2; unclear D gene. CDR3 length: 14 residues. Trimming pared 4 bases from V and 5 bases from J, leaving 11 bases between. CDR1 and CDR2 from the germline V gene are LGHNA and YSLEER.

CDR3 loop: CASSTSYYNEQFF. Here the CDR3 DNA reads TGTGCCAGCAGCACTAGCTACTACAATGAGCAGTTCTTC. The rearrangement links TRBV7-6 to TRBJ2-1, with TRBD2 as a possible D gene (6 bases). V lost 5 bases and J lost 3, with 8 bases in between. Germline CDR1 and CDR2: SGHVS and FNYEAQ. The CDR3 extends over 13 amino acids.

The V call is TRBV15, the J call TRBJ1-5; 8 bases match TRBD1. The germline V gene has CDR1 LNHNV and CDR2 YYDKDF (reference sequence). The trim removed 2 bases at V and 4 bases at J, leaving 4 bases unmatched. The CDR3 has 15 residues. The CDR3: CATSRIQGVNQPQHF. CDR3 sequence (DNA): TGTGCCACCAGCAGAATACAGGGGGTAAATCAGCCCCAGCATTTT.

The rearrangement links TRBV27 to TRBJ2-7; D is uncertain. Germline V gene lookup returns CDR1 MNHEY and CDR2 SMNVEV (reference sequence). The length of the CDR3 is 14 residues. V shed 6 bases and J shed 1 base, with 13 bases lying between them. The CDR3 DNA sequence: TGTGCCAGCAGCCCCAGCTCTTCGTCCTACGAGCAGTACTTC. It encodes CASSPSSSSYEQYF.

The chain employs TRBV7-2 and TRBJ2-1; 8 bases line up with TRBD2. Germline trimming cut 6 bases from V and 6 bases from J; bases unmatched to any gene: 10. Germline V gene data show CDR1 as SGHTA and CDR2 as FQGNSA. This CDR3 has 15 residues. The CDR3 is CASSFRLARTNEQFF. The CDR3 DNA reads as TGTGCCAGCAGTTTTAGACTAGCGCGAACCAATGAGCAGTTCTTC.

This sequence joins TRBV28 and TRBJ1-1; the D gene is possibly TRBD1 (6 bases). The CDR3 loop spans 15 amino acids. Looked up from germline, CDR1 is MDHEN and CDR2 is SYDVKM. The V and J ends lost 8 bases and 2 bases respectively, with 18 bases between them. The DNA for the CDR3 is TGTGCCAGCCATGGGAAGGGGGTCCCAAACACTGAAGCTTTCTTT. Translating gives CASHGKGVPNTEAFF.

This chain joins TRBV28 and TRBJ2-7; D might be TRBD2 (5 bases). Germline V gene lookup returns CDR1 MDHEN and CDR2 SYDVKM. The CDR3 is made up of 14 amino acids. The germline V and J ends were trimmed by 6 bases and 2 bases, with 14 bases remaining between them. In DNA form, the CDR3 reads TGTGCCAGCAGACAACGCGGGCCCCCCTACGAGCAGTACTTC. It encodes CASRQRGPPYEQYF.